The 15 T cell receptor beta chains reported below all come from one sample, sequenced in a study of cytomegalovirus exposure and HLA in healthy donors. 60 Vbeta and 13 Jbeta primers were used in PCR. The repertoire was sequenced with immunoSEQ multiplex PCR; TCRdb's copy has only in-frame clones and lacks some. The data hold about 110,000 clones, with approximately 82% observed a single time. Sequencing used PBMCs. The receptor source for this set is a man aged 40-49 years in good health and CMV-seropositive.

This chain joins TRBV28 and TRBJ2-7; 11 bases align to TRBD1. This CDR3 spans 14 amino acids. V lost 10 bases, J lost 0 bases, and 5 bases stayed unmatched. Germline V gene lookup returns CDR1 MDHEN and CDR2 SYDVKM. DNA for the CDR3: TGTGCCATTTCCGGGACAGGGGGCTCCTACGAGCAGTACTTC. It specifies CAISGTGGSYEQYF. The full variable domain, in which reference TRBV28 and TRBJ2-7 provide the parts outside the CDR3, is DVKVTQSSRYLVKRTGEKVFLECVQDMDHENMFWYRQDPGLGLRLIYFSYDVKMKEKGDIPEGYSVSREKKERFSLILESASTNQTSMYLCAISGTGGSYEQYFGPGTRLTVT.

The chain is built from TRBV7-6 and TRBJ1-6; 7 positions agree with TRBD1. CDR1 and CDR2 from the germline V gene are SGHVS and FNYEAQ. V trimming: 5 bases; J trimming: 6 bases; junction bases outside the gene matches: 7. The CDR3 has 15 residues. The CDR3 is CASSGRDRPNSPLHF. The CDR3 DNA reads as TGTGCCAGCAGCGGCCGGGACAGACCTAATTCACCCCTCCACTTT.

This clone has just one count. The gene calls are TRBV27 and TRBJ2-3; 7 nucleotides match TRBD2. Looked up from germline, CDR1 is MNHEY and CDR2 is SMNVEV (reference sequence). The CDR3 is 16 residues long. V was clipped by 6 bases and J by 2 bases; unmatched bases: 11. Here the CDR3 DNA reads TGTGCCAGCAGGCCGGAGGCGGGGGACCCCACAGATACGCAGTATTTT. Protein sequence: CASRPEAGDPTDTQYF.

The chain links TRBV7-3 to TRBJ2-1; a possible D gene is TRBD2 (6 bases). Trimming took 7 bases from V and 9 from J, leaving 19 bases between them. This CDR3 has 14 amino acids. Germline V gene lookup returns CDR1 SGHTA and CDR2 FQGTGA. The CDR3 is CASKKLGGIGEQFF. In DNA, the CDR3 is TGTGCCAGCAAAAAATTAGGCGGGATCGGTGAGCAGTTCTTC.

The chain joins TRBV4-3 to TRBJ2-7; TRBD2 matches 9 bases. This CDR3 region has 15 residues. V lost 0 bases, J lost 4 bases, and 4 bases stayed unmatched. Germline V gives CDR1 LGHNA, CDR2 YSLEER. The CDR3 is CASSQEAGGEYEQYF. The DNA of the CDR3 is TGCGCCAGCAGCCAAGAGGCGGGAGGGGAATACGAGCAGTACTTC.

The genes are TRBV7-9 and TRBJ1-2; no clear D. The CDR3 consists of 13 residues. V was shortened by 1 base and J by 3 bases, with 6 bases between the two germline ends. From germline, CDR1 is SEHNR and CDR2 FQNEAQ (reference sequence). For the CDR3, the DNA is TGTGCCAGCAGCTTAGGCGAATACTATGGCTACACCTTC. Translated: CASSLGEYYGYTF.

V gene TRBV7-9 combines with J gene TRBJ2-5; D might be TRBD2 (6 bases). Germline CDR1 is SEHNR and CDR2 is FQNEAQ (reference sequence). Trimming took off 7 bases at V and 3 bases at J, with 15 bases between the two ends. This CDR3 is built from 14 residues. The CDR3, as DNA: TGTGCCAGCATGAGCGGCCAGCGGGAAGAGACCCAGTACTTC. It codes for CASMSGQREETQYF.

CDR3 loop: CASSQGSQPSLYGYTF. The CDR3 coding sequence is TGCGCCAGCAGCCAAGGTAGCCAGCCTTCCCTCTATGGCTACACCTTC. The V and J genes are TRBV4-3 and TRBJ1-2; D is unclear. The germline V gene has CDR1 LGHNA and CDR2 YSLEER. CDR3 length: 16 residues. Trimming left V 1 base short and J 4 bases short, with 16 bases between.

CDR3 DNA: TGCGCCAGCAGCTTGCCTAGCGGAGGTAATGAGCAGTTCTTC. Residues: CASSLPSGGNEQFF. The chain joins TRBV5-1 to TRBJ2-1; 7 nucleotides match TRBD2. There are 14 residues in the CDR3. Germline lookup yields CDR1 SGHRS and CDR2 YFSETQ. With 1 base clipped from V and 7 bases from J, the junction kept 5 bases outside the gene matches. Based on the CDR3 plus reference TRBV5-1 and TRBJ2-1, the full variable domain is KAGVTQTPRYLIKTRGQQVTLSCSPISGHRSVSWYQQTPGQGLQFLFEYFSETQRNKGNFPGRFSGRQFSNSRSEMNVSTLELGDSALYLCASSLPSGGNEQFFGPGTRLTVL.

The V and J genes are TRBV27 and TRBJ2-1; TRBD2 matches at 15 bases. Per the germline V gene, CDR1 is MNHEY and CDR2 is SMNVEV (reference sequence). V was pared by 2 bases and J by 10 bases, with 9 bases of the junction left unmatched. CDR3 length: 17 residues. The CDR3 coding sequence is TGTGCCAGCAGTTTAGGGACTAGCGGGAGGACCGGGGGAGAGCAGTTCTTC. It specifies CASSLGTSGRTGGEQFF.

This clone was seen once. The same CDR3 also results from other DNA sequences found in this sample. This CDR3 reads CASSPSGYSGNTIYF. Written as DNA, the CDR3 is TGTGCCAGCAGCCCCTCAGGGTACTCTGGAAACACCATATATTTT. The chain has TRBV5-5 and TRBJ1-3, with D possibly matching TRBD1 (5 bases). The CDR3 has 15 amino acids. V was clipped by 4 bases and J by 0 bases, with 11 bases between them. Looked up from germline, CDR1 is SGHKS and CDR2 is YYEKEE (reference sequence). The full variable domain, completed using reference TRBV5-5 and TRBJ1-3, is DAGVTQSPTHLIKTRGQQVTLRCSPISGHKSVSWYQQVLGQGPQFIFQYYEKEERGRGNFPDRFSARQFPNYSSELNVNALLLGDSALYLCASSPSGYSGNTIYFGEGSWLTVV.

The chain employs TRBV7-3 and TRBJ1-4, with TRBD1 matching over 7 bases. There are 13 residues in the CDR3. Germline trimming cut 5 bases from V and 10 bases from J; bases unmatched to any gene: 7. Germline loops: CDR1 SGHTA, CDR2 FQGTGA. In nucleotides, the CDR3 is TGTGCCAGCAGCCCGATCCAGGGGGGAAAACTGTTTTTT. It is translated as CASSPIQGGKLFF.

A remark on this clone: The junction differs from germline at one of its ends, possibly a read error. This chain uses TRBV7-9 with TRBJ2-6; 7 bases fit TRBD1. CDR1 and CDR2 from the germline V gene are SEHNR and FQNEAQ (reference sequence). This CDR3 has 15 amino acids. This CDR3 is CSSSYRGTGANVLTF. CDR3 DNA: TGTTCCAGCAGCTACAGGGGCACTGGGGCCAACGTCCTGACTTTC.

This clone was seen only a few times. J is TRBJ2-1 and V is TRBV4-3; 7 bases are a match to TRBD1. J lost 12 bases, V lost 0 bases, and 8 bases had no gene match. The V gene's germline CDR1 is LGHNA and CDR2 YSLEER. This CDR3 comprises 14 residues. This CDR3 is CASSQDVAGGRQFF. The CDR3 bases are TGCGCCAGCAGCCAAGATGTCGCAGGGGGTAGGCAGTTCTTC.

This chain's CDR3 is CASSPLGAIYGELFF. CDR3 bases: TGTGCCAGCTCACCACTAGGAGCCATTTACGGGGAGCTGTTTTTT. The V call is TRBV18, the J call TRBJ2-2; no clear D. Germline V gene data show CDR1 as KGHSH and CDR2 as LQKENI. With 1 base removed from V and 7 bases from J, the gap between germline ends came to 13 bases. CDR3 length: 15 amino acids.